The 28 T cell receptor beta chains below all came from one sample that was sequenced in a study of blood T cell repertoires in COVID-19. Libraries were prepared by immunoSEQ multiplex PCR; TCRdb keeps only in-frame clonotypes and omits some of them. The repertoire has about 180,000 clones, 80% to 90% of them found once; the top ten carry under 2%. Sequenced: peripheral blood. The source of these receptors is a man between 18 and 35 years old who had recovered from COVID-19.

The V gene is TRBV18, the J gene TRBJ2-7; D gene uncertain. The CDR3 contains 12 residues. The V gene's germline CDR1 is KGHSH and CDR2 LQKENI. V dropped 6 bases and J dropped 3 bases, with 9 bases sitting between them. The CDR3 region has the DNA TGTGCCAGCTCCGCGAGGAGCTACGAGCAGTACTTC. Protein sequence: CASSARSYEQYF.

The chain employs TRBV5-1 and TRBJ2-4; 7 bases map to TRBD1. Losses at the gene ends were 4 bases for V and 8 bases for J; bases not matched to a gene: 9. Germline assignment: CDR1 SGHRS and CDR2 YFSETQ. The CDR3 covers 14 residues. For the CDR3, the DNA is TGCGCCAGCAGCCCCCGGGACAGCGCGGACATTCAGTACTTC. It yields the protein CASSPRDSADIQYF.

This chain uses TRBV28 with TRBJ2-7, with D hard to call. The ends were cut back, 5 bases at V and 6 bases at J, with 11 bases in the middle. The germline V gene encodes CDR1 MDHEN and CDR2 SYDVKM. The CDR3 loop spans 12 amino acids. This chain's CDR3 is CASSEFPGEQYF. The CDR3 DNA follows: TGTGCCAGCAGTGAATTCCCGGGCGAGCAGTACTTC.

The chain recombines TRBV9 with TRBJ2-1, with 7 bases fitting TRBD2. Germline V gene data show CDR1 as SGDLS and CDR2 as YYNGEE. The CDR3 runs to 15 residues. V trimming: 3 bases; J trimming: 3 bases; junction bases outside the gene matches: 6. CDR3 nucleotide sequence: TGTGCCAGCAGCGCGACTAGCTCCGTCTACAATGAGCAGTTCTTC. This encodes CASSATSSVYNEQFF.

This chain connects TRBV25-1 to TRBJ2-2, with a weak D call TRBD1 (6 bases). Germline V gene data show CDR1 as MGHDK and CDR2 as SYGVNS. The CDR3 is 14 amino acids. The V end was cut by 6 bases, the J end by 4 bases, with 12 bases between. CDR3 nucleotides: TGTGCCAGCAGCGCCGACAGGCGCACCGGGGAGCTGTTTTTT. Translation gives CASSADRRTGELFF.

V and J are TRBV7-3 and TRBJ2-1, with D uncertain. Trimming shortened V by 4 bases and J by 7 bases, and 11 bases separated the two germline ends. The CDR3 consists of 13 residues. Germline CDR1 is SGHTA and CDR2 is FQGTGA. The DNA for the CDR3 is TGTGCCAGCAGCTATGACTCTATTAATGAGCAGTTCTTC. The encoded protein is CASSYDSINEQFF.

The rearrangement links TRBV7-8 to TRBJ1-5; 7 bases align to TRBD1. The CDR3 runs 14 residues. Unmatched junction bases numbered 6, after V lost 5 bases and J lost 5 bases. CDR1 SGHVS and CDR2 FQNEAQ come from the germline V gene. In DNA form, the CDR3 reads TGTGCCAGCAGCACTGGCAGGGGGTATCAGCCCCAGCATTTT. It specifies CASSTGRGYQPQHF.

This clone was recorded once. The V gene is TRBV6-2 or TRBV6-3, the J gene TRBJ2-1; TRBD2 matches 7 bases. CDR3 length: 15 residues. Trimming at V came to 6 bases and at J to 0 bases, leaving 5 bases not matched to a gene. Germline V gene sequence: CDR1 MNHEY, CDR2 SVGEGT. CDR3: CASSTLASSYNEQFF. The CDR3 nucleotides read TGTGCCAGCAGCACACTAGCGAGCTCCTACAATGAGCAGTTCTTC.

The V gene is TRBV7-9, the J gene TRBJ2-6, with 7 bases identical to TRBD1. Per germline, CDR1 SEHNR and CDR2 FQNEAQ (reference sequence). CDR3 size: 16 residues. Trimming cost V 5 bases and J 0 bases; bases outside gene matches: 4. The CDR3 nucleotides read TGTGCCAGCAGCATTCGGGACAGCTCTGGGGCCAACGTCCTGACTTTC. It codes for CASSIRDSSGANVLTF.

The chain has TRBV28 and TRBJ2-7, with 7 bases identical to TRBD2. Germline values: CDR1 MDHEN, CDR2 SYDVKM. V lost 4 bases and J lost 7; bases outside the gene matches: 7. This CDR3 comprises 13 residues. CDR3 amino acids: CASSSWTGGEQYF. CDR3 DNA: TGTGCCAGCAGTTCCTGGACCGGGGGGGAGCAGTACTTC.

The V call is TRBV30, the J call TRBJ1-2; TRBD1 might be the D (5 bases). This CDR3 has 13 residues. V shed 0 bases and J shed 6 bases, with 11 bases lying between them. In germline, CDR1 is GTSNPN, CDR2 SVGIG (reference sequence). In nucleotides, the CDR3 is TGTGCCTGGAGTGTACTCTGGGGGGATGGCTACACCTTC. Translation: CAWSVLWGDGYTF.

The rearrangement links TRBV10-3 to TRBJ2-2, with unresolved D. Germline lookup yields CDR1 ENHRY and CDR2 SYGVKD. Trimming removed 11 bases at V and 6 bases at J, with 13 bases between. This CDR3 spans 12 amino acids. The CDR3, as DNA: TGTGCCGCCTCTGGTACAGCCGGGGAGCTGTTTTTT. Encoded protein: CAASGTAGELFF.

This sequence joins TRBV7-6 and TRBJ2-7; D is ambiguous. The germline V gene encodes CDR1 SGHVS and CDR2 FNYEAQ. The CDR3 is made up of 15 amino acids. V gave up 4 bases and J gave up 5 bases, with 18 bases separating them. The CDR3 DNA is TGTGCCAGCAGCTCTGGATTCGGAACTAACGACGAGCAGTACTTC. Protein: CASSSGFGTNDEQYF.

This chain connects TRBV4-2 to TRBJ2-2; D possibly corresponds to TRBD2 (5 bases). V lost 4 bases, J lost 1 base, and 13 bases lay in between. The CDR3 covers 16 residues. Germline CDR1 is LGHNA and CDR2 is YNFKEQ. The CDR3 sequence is CASSRFAGENTGELFF. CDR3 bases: TGTGCCAGCAGCCGGTTCGCGGGTGAGAACACCGGGGAGCTGTTTTTT.

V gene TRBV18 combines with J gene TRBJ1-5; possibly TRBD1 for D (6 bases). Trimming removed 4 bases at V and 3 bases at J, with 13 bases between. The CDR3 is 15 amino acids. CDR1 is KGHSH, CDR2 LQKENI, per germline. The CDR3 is CASSRLGGDNQPQHF. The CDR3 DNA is TGTGCCAGCTCACGTCTAGGGGGAGACAATCAGCCCCAGCATTTT.

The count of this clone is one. In DNA, the CDR3 is TGCGCCAGCAGCCAACTAGCGAGCTCGAACACCGGGGAGCTGTTTTTT. Translation: CASSQLASSNTGELFF. The genes are TRBV5-1 and TRBJ2-2, with 7 bases aligning to TRBD2. V trimming: 4 bases; J trimming: 0 bases; junction bases outside the gene matches: 6. This CDR3 is built from 16 residues. In germline, CDR1 is SGHRS, CDR2 YFSETQ.

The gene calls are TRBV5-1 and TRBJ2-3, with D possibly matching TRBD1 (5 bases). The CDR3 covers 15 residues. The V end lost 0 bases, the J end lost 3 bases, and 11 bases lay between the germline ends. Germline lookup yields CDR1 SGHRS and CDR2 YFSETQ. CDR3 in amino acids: CASSLAGYETDTQYF. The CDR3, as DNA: TGCGCCAGCAGCTTGGCAGGGTATGAAACAGATACGCAGTATTTT.

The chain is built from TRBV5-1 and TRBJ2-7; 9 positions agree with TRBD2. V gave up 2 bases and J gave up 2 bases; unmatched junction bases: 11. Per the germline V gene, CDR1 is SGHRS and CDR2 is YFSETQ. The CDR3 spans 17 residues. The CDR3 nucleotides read TGCGCCAGCAGCTTCACCCCCGCGGGAGGGAGCCCCTACGAGCAGTACTTC. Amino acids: CASSFTPAGGSPYEQYF.

The CDR3 DNA is TGTGCCACCAGCTTCCGGCTGGGGCCGGAGACCCAGTACTTC. Translated, it gives CATSFRLGPETQYF. The chain combines TRBV15 with TRBJ2-5; TRBD1 is a possible D gene (5 bases). This CDR3 is 14 amino acids long. The V gene's germline CDR1 is LNHNV and CDR2 YYDKDF (reference sequence). Trimming shortened V by 5 bases and J by 5 bases, and 15 bases separated the two germline ends. The entire variable domain, with the rest obtained from reference TRBV15 and TRBJ2-5, is as follows: DAMVIQNPRYQVTQFGKPVTLSCSQTLNHNVMYWYQQKSSQAPKLLFHYYDKDFNNEADTPDNFQSRRPNTSFCFLDIRSPGLGDTAMYLCATSFRLGPETQYFGPGTRLLVL.

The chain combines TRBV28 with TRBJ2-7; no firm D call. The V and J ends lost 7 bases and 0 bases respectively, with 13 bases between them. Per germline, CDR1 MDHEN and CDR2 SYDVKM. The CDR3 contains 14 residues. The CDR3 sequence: CASISRRSSYEQYF. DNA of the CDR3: TGTGCCAGCATATCCAGGCGCAGCTCCTACGAGCAGTACTTC.

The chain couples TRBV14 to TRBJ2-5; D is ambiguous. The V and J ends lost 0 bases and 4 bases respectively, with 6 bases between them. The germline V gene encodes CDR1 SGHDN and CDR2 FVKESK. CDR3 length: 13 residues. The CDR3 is CASSQDWAETQYF. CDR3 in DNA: TGTGCCAGCAGCCAAGACTGGGCAGAGACCCAGTACTTC.

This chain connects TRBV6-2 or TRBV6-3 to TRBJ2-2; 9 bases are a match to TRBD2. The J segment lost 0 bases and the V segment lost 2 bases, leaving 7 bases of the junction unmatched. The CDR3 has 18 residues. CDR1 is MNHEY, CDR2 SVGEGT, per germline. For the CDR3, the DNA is TGTGCCAGCAGTTACCATCGGCTAGCGGGGACGAACACCGGGGAGCTGTTTTTT. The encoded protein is CASSYHRLAGTNTGELFF.

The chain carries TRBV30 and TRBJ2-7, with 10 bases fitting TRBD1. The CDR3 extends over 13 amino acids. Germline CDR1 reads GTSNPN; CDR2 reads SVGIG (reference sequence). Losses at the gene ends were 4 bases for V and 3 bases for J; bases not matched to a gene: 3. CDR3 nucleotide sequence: TGTGCCTGGAAGGGGACAGGGGTCTACGAGCAGTACTTC. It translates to CAWKGTGVYEQYF.

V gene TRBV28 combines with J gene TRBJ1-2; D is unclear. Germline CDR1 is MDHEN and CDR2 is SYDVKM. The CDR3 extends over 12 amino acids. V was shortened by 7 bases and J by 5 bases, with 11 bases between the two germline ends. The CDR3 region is CASNPHGYGYTF. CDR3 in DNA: TGTGCCAGCAACCCCCACGGGTATGGCTACACCTTC.

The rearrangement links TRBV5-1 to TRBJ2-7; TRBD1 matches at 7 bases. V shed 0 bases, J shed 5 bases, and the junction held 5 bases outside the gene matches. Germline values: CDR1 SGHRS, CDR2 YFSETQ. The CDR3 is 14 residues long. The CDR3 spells CASSLGRGLDEQYF. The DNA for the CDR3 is TGCGCCAGCAGCTTGGGAAGGGGGCTGGACGAGCAGTACTTC.

Here the CDR3 DNA reads TGTGCCAGTAGTAGGGGGCCTGATCAGCCCCAGCATTTT. Residues: CASSRGPDQPQHF. The J gene is TRBJ1-5, the V gene TRBV19, with D possibly TRBD1 on 6 matching bases. The V and J ends lost 4 bases and 5 bases respectively, with 9 bases between them. Per germline, CDR1 LNHDA and CDR2 SQIVND (reference sequence). The CDR3 spans 13 residues.

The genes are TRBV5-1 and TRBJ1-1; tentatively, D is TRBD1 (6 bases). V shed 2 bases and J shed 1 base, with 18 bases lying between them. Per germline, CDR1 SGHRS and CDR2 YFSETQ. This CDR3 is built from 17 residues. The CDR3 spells CASSFKRGFGANTEAFF. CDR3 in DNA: TGCGCCAGCAGCTTTAAAAGGGGGTTTGGGGCGAACACTGAAGCTTTCTTT.

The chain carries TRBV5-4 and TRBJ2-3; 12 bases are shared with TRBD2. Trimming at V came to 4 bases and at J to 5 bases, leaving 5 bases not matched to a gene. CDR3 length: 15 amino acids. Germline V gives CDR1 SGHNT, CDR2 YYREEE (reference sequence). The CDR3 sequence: CASSRPGLAGDTQYF. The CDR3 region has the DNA TGTGCCAGCAGCCGCCCGGGACTAGCGGGAGATACGCAGTATTTT.